The 30 T cell receptor beta chains listed next were all sequenced from one sample in a study of neoadjuvant anti-PD-1 for oral cavity cancer. Repertoires were generated with immunoSEQ multiplex PCR, while TCRdb's copy carries only in-frame clones and drops some. Of 13,000 to 15,000 clones in the sample, around 62% were seen once. This specimen consisted of PBMCs, obtained before nivolumab (anti-PD-1) treatment. Source of these receptors: a person aged 35-79 years with oral cavity squamous cell carcinoma.

The sample holds one count of this clone. The DNA of the CDR3 is TGTGCCACCCGAATGGGACTAGCGGGGGCCTATGAGCAGTTCTTC. Its translation: CATRMGLAGAYEQFF. The V call is TRBV6-6, the J call TRBJ2-1; 14 nucleotides align to TRBD2. Trimming removed 10 bases from V and 8 bases from J; junction bases left unmatched: 10. This CDR3 is built from 15 residues. CDR1 is MNHNY, CDR2 SVGAGI, per germline (reference sequence).

V usage is TRBV13 and J usage is TRBJ2-1; 10 nucleotides match TRBD1. This CDR3 comprises 17 residues. Germline CDR1 and CDR2: PRHDT and FYEKMQ (reference sequence). Trimming cost V 5 bases and J 6 bases; bases outside gene matches: 13. The CDR3 protein is CASSGDPSGQGLNEQFF. CDR3 coding DNA: TGTGCCAGCAGCGGAGATCCCTCGGGACAGGGGCTCAATGAGCAGTTCTTC.

The chain combines TRBV5-6 with TRBJ2-6; 10 bases line up with TRBD1. The V segment lost 7 bases and the J segment 12 bases; nucleotides outside the gene matches: 16. CDR1 and CDR2 (germline): SGHDT, YYEEEE. The CDR3 has 16 residues. In DNA, the CDR3 is TGTGCCAGCGCCCCGACGCCGGGACAGGGGTTTACCGTCCTGACTTTC. Residues: CASAPTPGQGFTVLTF.

The CDR3: CASSPPGEGYTF. CDR3 nucleotides: TGTGCCAGCTCACCACCGGGGGAAGGCTACACCTTC. The genes are TRBV18 and TRBJ1-2; possible D gene TRBD1, 5 bases. CDR3 length equals 12 residues. Trimming stripped 0 bases from V and 8 bases from J, with 7 bases between. Germline V CDR1 and CDR2: KGHSH, LQKENI.

This chain uses TRBV4-1 with TRBJ2-7; D is possibly TRBD1 (6 bases). The CDR3 covers 14 residues. The germline gives CDR1 MGHRA, CDR2 YSYEKL. V shed 7 bases and J shed 0 bases, with 13 bases lying between them. CDR3 amino acids: CASTPRTDSYEQYF. The CDR3 DNA reads TGCGCCAGCACCCCGAGGACAGACTCCTACGAGCAGTACTTC.

CDR3 coding DNA: TGTGCCAGCAGTCCGCGGGCGCATTTTGGCTACACCTTC. It specifies CASSPRAHFGYTF. This chain joins TRBV27 and TRBJ1-2; D unresolved. The V gene's germline CDR1 is MNHEY and CDR2 SMNVEV (reference sequence). The CDR3 runs 13 residues. V was pared by 5 bases and J by 7 bases, with 14 bases between.

J is TRBJ1-2 and V is TRBV14; the D is unclear. The CDR3 sequence is 15 residues long. Trimming took off 3 bases at V and 0 bases at J, with 11 bases between the two ends. Germline CDR1 is SGHDN and CDR2 is FVKESK. The CDR3 nucleotides are TGTGCCAGCAGCCAGGGAGACTCTGCTAACTATGGCTACACCTTC. It yields the protein CASSQGDSANYGYTF.

Worth noting for this clone: Other DNA sequences in the sample encode the same CDR3. The rearrangement uses TRBV9 and TRBJ1-2; D is uncertain. This CDR3 is built from 13 residues. Germline CDR1 reads SGDLS; CDR2 reads YYNGEE. Deletions cut 2 bases from V and 5 bases from J, with 10 bases between. The CDR3 here is CASSVEDGYGYTF. CDR3 coding DNA: TGTGCCAGCAGCGTGGAAGACGGGTATGGCTACACCTTC. Complete variable domain (other parts from reference TRBV9 and TRBJ1-2): DSGVTQTPKHLITATGQRVTLRCSPRSGDLSVYWYQQSLDQGLQFLIQYYNGEERAKGNILERFSAQQFPDLHSELNLSSLELGDSALYFCASSVEDGYGYTFGSGTRLTVV.

The gene calls are TRBV9 and TRBJ2-5; 10 nucleotides line up with TRBD1. CDR3 length: 18 residues. The V and J ends lost 3 bases and 4 bases, in that order; junction bases with no gene match: 15. CDR1 and CDR2 from the germline V gene are SGDLS and YYNGEE. CDR3 sequence: CASSGMGLKGQGSETQYF. CDR3 sequence (DNA): TGTGCCAGCAGCGGAATGGGGCTGAAGGGACAGGGGTCAGAGACCCAGTACTTC.

The chain joins TRBV18 to TRBJ2-7; 11 bases align to TRBD2. Germline V gene lookup returns CDR1 KGHSH and CDR2 LQKENI. This CDR3 contains 15 residues. The J segment lost 2 bases and the V segment lost 0 bases, leaving 0 bases of the junction unmatched. This CDR3 reads CASSPPGLAAYEQYF. In DNA form, the CDR3 reads TGTGCCAGCTCACCACCGGGACTAGCGGCCTACGAGCAGTACTTC.

V gene TRBV7-2 combines with J gene TRBJ2-1; TRBD2 aligns across 9 bases. The junction had 5 bases not matched to a gene; V was cut back by 6 bases and J by 5 bases. From germline, CDR1 is SGHTA and CDR2 FQGNSA. CDR3 size: 14 residues. The CDR3 nucleotides read TGTGCCAGCAGTCGCGGGAGGGCGGACAATGAGCAGTTCTTC. Amino acids: CASSRGRADNEQFF. The full variable domain, completed using reference TRBV7-2 and TRBJ2-1, is GAGVSQSPSNKVTEKGKDVELRCDPISGHTALYWYRQSLGQGLEFLIYFQGNSAPDKSGLPSDRFSAERTGGSVSTLTIQRTQQEDSAVYLCASSRGRADNEQFFGPGTRLTVL.

V usage is TRBV19 and J usage is TRBJ2-5; a possible D gene is TRBD2 (5 bases). CDR1 is LNHDA and CDR2 is SQIVND in the germline V gene (reference sequence). The CDR3 has 13 residues. Trimming cost V 4 bases and J 4 bases, with 10 bases left between them. The CDR3 here is CASSTTRGETQYF. In DNA form, the CDR3 reads TGTGCCAGTAGTACTACTAGAGGAGAGACCCAGTACTTC.

This clone came up a few times. The gene calls are TRBV5-6 and TRBJ1-5, with D perhaps TRBD1 (6 bases). The CDR3 covers 14 residues. Germline CDR1 is SGHDT and CDR2 is YYEEEE. Trimming pared 7 bases from V and 5 bases from J, leaving 16 bases between. The CDR3 here is CASHRAGVDQPQHF. The CDR3 region has the DNA TGTGCCAGCCACCGGGCAGGGGTGGATCAGCCCCAGCATTTT.

J is TRBJ2-1 and V is TRBV7-2, with TRBD2 identical over 9 bases. The germline V gene encodes CDR1 SGHTA and CDR2 FQGNSA. The trim removed 1 base at V and 2 bases at J, leaving 0 bases unmatched. This CDR3 has 15 residues. The CDR3 is CASSLVAGAYNEQFF. CDR3 nucleotide sequence: TGTGCCAGCAGCTTAGTAGCGGGAGCCTACAATGAGCAGTTCTTC.

The chain has TRBV5-1 and TRBJ2-5; no firm D call. V was cut by 7 bases and J by 0 bases, with 16 bases left in between. Germline CDR1 reads SGHRS; CDR2 reads YFSETQ. This CDR3 has 15 amino acids. The CDR3 DNA reads TGCGCCAGCCGAGCATGGGGTGGGAACCAAGAGACCCAGTACTTC. It yields the protein CASRAWGGNQETQYF.

This chain joins TRBV9 and TRBJ1-1; a possible D gene is TRBD1 (5 bases). CDR1 is SGDLS, CDR2 YYNGEE, per germline. V lost 2 bases to trimming and J lost 5 bases, with 13 bases between them. This CDR3 region has 14 residues. The CDR3 is CASSVGRWGTEAFF. For the CDR3, the DNA is TGTGCCAGCAGCGTGGGACGATGGGGGACTGAAGCTTTCTTT.

The rearrangement joins TRBV29-1 to TRBJ2-6; 7 bases agree with TRBD1. The trim removed 6 bases at V and 0 bases at J, leaving 11 bases unmatched. CDR1 and CDR2 from the germline V gene are SQVTM and ANQGSEA. The CDR3 has 17 residues. The CDR3 protein is CSVSTGNFGSGANVLTF. The DNA for the CDR3 is TGCAGCGTATCGACAGGGAACTTTGGCTCTGGGGCCAACGTCCTGACTTTC.

This clone was counted between two and nine times. CDR3 residues: CSASRVEWAFF. In DNA form, the CDR3 reads TGCAGTGCGAGCAGGGTTGAGTGGGCTTTCTTT. The chain has TRBV20-1 and TRBJ1-1; D might be TRBD1 (5 bases). This CDR3 is built from 11 residues. Germline loops: CDR1 DFQATT, CDR2 SNEGSKA (reference sequence). The germline V and J ends were trimmed by 6 bases and 11 bases, with 16 bases remaining between them.

The chain uses TRBV29-1 and TRBJ1-2, with D perhaps TRBD1 (5 bases). The V gene's germline CDR1 is SQVTM and CDR2 ANQGSEA. Trimming left V 8 bases short and J 5 bases short, with 15 bases between. This CDR3 region has 12 residues. The CDR3 region has the DNA TGCAGCATCACACAGGTCCTGTATGGCTACACCTTC. Its protein product is CSITQVLYGYTF. The full variable domain, its missing parts supplied by reference TRBV29-1 and TRBJ1-2, is SAVISQKPSRDICQRGTSLTIQCQVDSQVTMMFWYRQQPGQSLTLIATANQGSEATYESGFVIDKFPISRPNLTFSTLTVSNMSPEDSSIYLCSITQVLYGYTFGSGTRLTVV.

The rearrangement uses TRBV5-1 and TRBJ2-5; 7 bases match TRBD1. This CDR3 contains 16 residues. Germline CDR1 is SGHRS and CDR2 is YFSETQ. Germline trimming cut 4 bases from V and 2 bases from J; bases unmatched to any gene: 11. DNA of the CDR3: TGCGCCAGCAGCATCGAACCGACAGGGTTACAAGAGACCCAGTACTTC. It specifies CASSIEPTGLQETQYF. The full variable domain, completed using reference TRBV5-1 and TRBJ2-5, is KAGVTQTPRYLIKTRGQQVTLSCSPISGHRSVSWYQQTPGQGLQFLFEYFSETQRNKGNFPGRFSGRQFSNSRSEMNVSTLELGDSALYLCASSIEPTGLQETQYFGPGTRLLVL.

This clone was detected only a few times. J is TRBJ2-4 and V is TRBV7-9; no clear D. Trimming stripped 5 bases from V and 0 bases from J, with 14 bases between. This CDR3 spans 16 amino acids. From germline, CDR1 is SEHNR and CDR2 FQNEAQ (reference sequence). The CDR3 here is CASSQPPGRAKNIQYF. CDR3 nucleotides: TGTGCCAGCAGCCAACCCCCCGGCAGAGCCAAAAACATTCAGTACTTC.

J is TRBJ1-4 and V is TRBV5-4; D unresolved. The CDR3 has 14 amino acids. Germline assignment: CDR1 SGHNT and CDR2 YYREEE (reference sequence). The V and J ends lost 0 bases and 5 bases respectively, with 8 bases between them. CDR3: CASSLGNRNEKLFF. The CDR3 DNA is TGTGCCAGCAGCTTGGGCAACAGAAATGAAAAACTGTTTTTT.

This rearrangement joins TRBV5-4 to TRBJ2-3; D tentatively reads TRBD1 or TRBD2 (5 bases each). The V gene's germline CDR1 is SGHNT and CDR2 YYREEE (reference sequence). The V and J ends lost 3 bases and 1 base respectively, with 15 bases between them. CDR3 length: 16 amino acids. CDR3 protein: CASSWGRNLGTDTQYF. In DNA form, the CDR3 reads TGTGCCAGCAGCTGGGGACGCAATCTAGGCACAGATACGCAGTATTTT. Filled out from reference TRBV5-4 and TRBJ2-3, the complete variable domain reads ETGVTQSPTHLIKTRGQQVTLRCSSQSGHNTVSWYQQALGQGPQFIFQYYREEENGRGNFPPRFSGLQFPNYSSELNVNALELDDSALYLCASSWGRNLGTDTQYFGPGTRLTVL.

This chain links TRBV7-9 with TRBJ2-7; D possibly corresponds to TRBD1 (8 bases). Germline CDR1 SEHNR, CDR2 FQNEAQ (reference sequence). This CDR3 is built from 13 residues. V was trimmed by 5 bases and J by 5 bases, leaving 13 bases between them. The CDR3 spells CASSRQGRDEQYF. CDR3 nucleotides: TGTGCCAGCAGCAGACAGGGGAGGGACGAGCAGTACTTC.

CDR3 nucleotides: TGTGCCTGGACGGGGACAGGGAAAGGAAACACCATATATTTT. Translation gives CAWTGTGKGNTIYF. The rearrangement uses TRBV30 and TRBJ1-3, with TRBD1 identical over 9 bases. J gave up 4 bases and V 4 bases, and 5 bases lay outside the gene matches. The CDR3 extends over 14 amino acids. The germline gives CDR1 GTSNPN, CDR2 SVGIG (reference sequence). Variable domain in full (rest from reference TRBV30 and TRBJ1-3): SQTIHQWPATLVQPVGSPLSLECTVEGTSNPNLYWYRQAAGRGLQLLFYSVGIGQISSEVPQNLSASRPQDRQFILSSKKLLLSDSGFYLCAWTGTGKGNTIYFGEGSWLTVV.

DNA of the CDR3: TGTGCCAGCCAATTTGCTTCCGGGACAGGGATTCAGCCCCAGCATTTT. This codes for CASQFASGTGIQPQHF. The rearrangement uses TRBV28 and TRBJ1-5; 9 positions match TRBD1. Germline V gene lookup returns CDR1 MDHEN and CDR2 SYDVKM. V lost 8 bases and J lost 6; bases outside the gene matches: 14. The CDR3 has 16 residues.

This clone has more than one count but fewer than ten. The chain recombines TRBV11-2 with TRBJ2-3; TRBD2 matches 10 bases. This CDR3 region has 16 residues. The V gene end was trimmed by 1 base and the J gene end by 7 bases; junction bases not matched to a gene: 8. Germline loops: CDR1 SGHAT, CDR2 FQNNGV. The CDR3 loop is CASSLGSGGATNTQYF. The CDR3 coding sequence is TGTGCCAGCAGCTTAGGGAGCGGGGGGGCCACGAATACGCAGTATTTT. The variable domain in full, completed from reference TRBV11-2 and TRBJ2-3, reads EAGVAQSPRYKIIEKRQSVAFWCNPISGHATLYWYQQILGQGPKLLIQFQNNGVVDDSQLPKDRFSAERLKGVDSTLKIQPAKLEDSAVYLCASSLGSGGATNTQYFGPGTRLTVL.

V usage is TRBV5-6 and J usage is TRBJ2-5; D perhaps matches TRBD2 (6 bases). Germline values: CDR1 SGHDT, CDR2 YYEEEE. The V end was cut by 4 bases, the J end by 5 bases, with 12 bases between. The CDR3 is made up of 13 amino acids. In DNA form, the CDR3 reads TGTGCCAGCAGCCTCAAACGGGGGGAGACCCAGTACTTC. It yields the protein CASSLKRGETQYF. The variable domain in full, with the rest retrieved from reference TRBV5-6 and TRBJ2-5, is DAGVTQSPTHLIKTRGQQVTLRCSPKSGHDTVSWYQQALGQGPQFIFQYYEEEERQRGNFPDRFSGHQFPNYSSELNVNALLLGDSALYLCASSLKRGETQYFGPGTRLLVL.

The CDR3 DNA reads as TGTGCCAGCAGTTACGATGCGCAGTATTTT. It yields the protein CASSYDAQYF. V and J are TRBV6-6 and TRBJ2-3; D is uncertain. The CDR3 is 10 amino acids. V lost 2 bases to trimming and J lost 10 bases, with 4 bases between them. Germline CDR1 and CDR2: MNHNY and SVGAGI (reference sequence).

The V call is TRBV13, the J call TRBJ2-4, with 7 nucleotides matching TRBD2. The V gene's germline CDR1 is PRHDT and CDR2 FYEKMQ (reference sequence). CDR3 size: 15 residues. Unmatched junction bases numbered 11, after V lost 5 bases and J lost 7 bases. The chain's CDR3 is CASSEPSGLGNIQYF. DNA of the CDR3: TGTGCCAGCAGCGAACCTAGCGGCCTGGGCAACATTCAGTACTTC.